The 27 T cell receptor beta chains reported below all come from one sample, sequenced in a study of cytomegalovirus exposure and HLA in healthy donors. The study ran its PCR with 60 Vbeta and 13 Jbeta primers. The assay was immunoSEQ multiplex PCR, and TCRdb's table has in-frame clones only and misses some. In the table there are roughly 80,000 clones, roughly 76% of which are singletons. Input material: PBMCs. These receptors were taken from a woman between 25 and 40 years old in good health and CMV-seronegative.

CDR3 bases: TGTGCCAGCAGCCAAGAGGCGAACACTGAAGCTTTCTTT. Its protein is CASSQEANTEAFF. The V call is TRBV4-2, the J call TRBJ1-1; unclear D gene. Germline CDR1 and CDR2: LGHNA and YNFKEQ. This CDR3 is built from 13 residues. The V gene lost 0 bases and the J gene lost 1 base, with 3 bases spanning the gap.

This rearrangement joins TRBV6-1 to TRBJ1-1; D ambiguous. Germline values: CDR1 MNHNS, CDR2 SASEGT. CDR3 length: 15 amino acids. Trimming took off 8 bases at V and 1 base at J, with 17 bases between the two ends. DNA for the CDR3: TGTGCCAGCTCCGGTCGGGGTTTAGGGAACACTGAAGCTTTCTTT. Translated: CASSGRGLGNTEAFF.

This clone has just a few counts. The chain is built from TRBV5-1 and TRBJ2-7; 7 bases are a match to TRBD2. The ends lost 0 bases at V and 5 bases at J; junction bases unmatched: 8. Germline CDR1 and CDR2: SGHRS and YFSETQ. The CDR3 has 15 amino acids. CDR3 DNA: TGCGCCAGCAGCTTGGGAGGGACTAAGTATGACGAGCAGTACTTC. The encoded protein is CASSLGGTKYDEQYF.

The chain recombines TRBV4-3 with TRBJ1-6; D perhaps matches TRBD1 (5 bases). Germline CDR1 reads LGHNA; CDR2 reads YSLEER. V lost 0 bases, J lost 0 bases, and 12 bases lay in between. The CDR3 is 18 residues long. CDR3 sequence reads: CASSQDVPGGSYNSPLHF. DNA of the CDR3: TGCGCCAGCAGCCAAGATGTCCCCGGGGGCTCCTATAATTCACCCCTCCACTTT.

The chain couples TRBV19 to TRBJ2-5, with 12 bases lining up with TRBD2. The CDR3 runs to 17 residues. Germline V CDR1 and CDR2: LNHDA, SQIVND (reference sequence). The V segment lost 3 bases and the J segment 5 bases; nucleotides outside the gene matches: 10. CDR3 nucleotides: TGTGCCAGTAGTATGGGGACTAGCGGGCACACCCCCGAGACCCAGTACTTC. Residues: CASSMGTSGHTPETQYF.

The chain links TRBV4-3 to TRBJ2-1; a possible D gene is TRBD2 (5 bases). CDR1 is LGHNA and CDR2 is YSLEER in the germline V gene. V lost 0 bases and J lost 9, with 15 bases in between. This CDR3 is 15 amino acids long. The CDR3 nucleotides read TGCGCCAGCAGCCAAGATAGAGACATTGAGGGTGAGCAGTTCTTC. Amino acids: CASSQDRDIEGEQFF.

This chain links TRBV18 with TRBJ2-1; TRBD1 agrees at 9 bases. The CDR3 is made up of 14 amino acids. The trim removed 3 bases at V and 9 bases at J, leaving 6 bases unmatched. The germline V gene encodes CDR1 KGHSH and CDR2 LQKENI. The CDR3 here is CASSPGQGDSEQFF. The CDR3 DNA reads TGTGCCAGCTCACCGGGACAGGGAGATAGTGAGCAGTTCTTC.

CDR3 sequence reads: CASSSTLIQETQYF. The CDR3 DNA sequence: TGTGCCAGCAGTTCGACTCTAATCCAAGAGACCCAGTACTTC. The genes are TRBV28 and TRBJ2-5; D gene uncertain. The CDR3 contains 14 residues. Trimming removed 4 bases from V and 1 base from J, with 10 bases in between. In germline, CDR1 is MDHEN, CDR2 SYDVKM.

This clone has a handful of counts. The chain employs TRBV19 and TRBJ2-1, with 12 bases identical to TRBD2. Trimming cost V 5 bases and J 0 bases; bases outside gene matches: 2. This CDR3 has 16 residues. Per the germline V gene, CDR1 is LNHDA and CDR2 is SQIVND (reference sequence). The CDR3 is CASSLAGGSSYNEQFF. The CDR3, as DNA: TGTGCCAGTAGTCTAGCGGGAGGGAGCTCCTACAATGAGCAGTTCTTC.

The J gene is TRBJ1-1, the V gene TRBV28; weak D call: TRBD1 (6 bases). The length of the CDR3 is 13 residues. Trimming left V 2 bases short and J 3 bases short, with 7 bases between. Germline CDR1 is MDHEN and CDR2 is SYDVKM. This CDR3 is CASSLRGYTEAFF. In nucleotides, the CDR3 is TGTGCCAGCAGTTTAAGGGGGTACACTGAAGCTTTCTTT.

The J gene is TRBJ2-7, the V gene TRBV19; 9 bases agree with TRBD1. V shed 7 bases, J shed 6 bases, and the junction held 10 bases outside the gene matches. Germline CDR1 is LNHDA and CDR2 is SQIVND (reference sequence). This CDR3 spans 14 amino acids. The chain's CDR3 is CASTRTGARGEQYF. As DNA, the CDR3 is TGTGCCAGTACTCGGACAGGGGCGCGGGGCGAGCAGTACTTC.

CDR3 in amino acids: CASSAEGGYEQYF. The DNA of the CDR3 is TGTGCCAGCAGCGCCGAGGGAGGTTACGAGCAGTACTTC. The gene calls are TRBV7-9 and TRBJ2-7; tentative D call: TRBD2 (6 bases). Germline CDR1 reads SEHNR; CDR2 reads FQNEAQ (reference sequence). V shed 5 bases and J shed 4 bases, with 12 bases lying between them. The CDR3 is made up of 13 amino acids.

The chain's CDR3 is CASSLAGTGRVNTEAFF. As DNA, the CDR3 is TGTGCCAGCAGCTTAGCGGGGACAGGGAGGGTGAACACTGAAGCTTTCTTT. The chain joins TRBV7-8 to TRBJ1-1; 9 bases line up with TRBD1. Germline loops: CDR1 SGHVS, CDR2 FQNEAQ. The CDR3 runs to 17 residues. Unmatched junction bases numbered 5, after V lost 0 bases and J lost 0 bases.

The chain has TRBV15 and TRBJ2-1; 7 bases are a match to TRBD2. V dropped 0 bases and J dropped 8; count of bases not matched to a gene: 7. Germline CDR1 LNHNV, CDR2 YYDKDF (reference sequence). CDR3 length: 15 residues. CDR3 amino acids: CATSRDLGGLDEQFF. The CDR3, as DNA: TGTGCCACCAGCAGAGATCTGGGGGGGTTGGATGAGCAGTTCTTC. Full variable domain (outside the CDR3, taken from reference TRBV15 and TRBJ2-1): DAMVIQNPRYQVTQFGKPVTLSCSQTLNHNVMYWYQQKSSQAPKLLFHYYDKDFNNEADTPDNFQSRRPNTSFCFLDIRSPGLGDTAMYLCATSRDLGGLDEQFFGPGTRLTVL.

CDR3: CATEGDRQVNQPQHF. Here the CDR3 DNA reads TGTGCCACCGAAGGGGATAGACAGGTCAATCAGCCCCAGCATTTT. The rearrangement uses TRBV15 and TRBJ1-5; a weak D match, TRBD1 (6 bases). V dropped 8 bases and J dropped 3 bases, with 17 bases sitting between them. The CDR3 has 15 residues. Germline lookup yields CDR1 LNHNV and CDR2 YYDKDF (reference sequence).

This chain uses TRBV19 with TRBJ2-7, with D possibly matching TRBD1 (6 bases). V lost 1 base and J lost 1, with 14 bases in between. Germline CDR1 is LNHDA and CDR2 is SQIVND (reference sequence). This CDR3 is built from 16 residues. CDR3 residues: CASSIGAGDSSYEQYF. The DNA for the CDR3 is TGTGCCAGTAGTATAGGCGCAGGGGATAGTTCCTACGAGCAGTACTTC.

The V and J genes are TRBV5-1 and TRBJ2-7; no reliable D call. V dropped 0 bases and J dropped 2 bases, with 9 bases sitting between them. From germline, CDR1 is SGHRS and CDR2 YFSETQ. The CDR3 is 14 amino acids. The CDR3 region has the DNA TGCGCCAGCAGCTTGGTCACAGACCCCTACGAGCAGTACTTC. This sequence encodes CASSLVTDPYEQYF.

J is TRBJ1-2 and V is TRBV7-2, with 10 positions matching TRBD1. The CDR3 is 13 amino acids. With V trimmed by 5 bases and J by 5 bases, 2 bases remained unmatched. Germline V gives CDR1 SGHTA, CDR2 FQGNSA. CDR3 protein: CASSADRGYGYTF. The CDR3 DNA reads TGTGCCAGCAGCGCGGACAGGGGGTATGGCTACACCTTC.

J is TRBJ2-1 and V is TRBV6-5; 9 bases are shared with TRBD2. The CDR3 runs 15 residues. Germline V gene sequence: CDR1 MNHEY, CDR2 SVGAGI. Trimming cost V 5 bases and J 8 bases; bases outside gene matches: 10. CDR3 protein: CASSRGGRAVDEQFF. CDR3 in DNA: TGTGCCAGCAGTAGGGGCGGGAGGGCCGTAGATGAGCAGTTCTTC.

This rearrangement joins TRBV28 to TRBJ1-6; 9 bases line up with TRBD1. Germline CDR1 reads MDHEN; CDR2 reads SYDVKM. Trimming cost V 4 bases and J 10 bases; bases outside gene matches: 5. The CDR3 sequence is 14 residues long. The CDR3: CASSSGQGGSPLHF. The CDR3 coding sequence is TGTGCCAGCAGTTCGGGACAGGGTGGATCACCCCTCCACTTT. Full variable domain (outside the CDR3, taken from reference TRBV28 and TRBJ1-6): DVKVTQSSRYLVKRTGEKVFLECVQDMDHENMFWYRQDPGLGLRLIYFSYDVKMKEKGDIPEGYSVSREKKERFSLILESASTNQTSMYLCASSSGQGGSPLHFGNGTRLTVT.

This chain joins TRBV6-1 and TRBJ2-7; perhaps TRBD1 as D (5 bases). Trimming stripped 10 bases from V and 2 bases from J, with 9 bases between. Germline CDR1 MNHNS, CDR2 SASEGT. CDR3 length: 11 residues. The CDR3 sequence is CATGQAYEQYF. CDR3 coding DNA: TGTGCCACCGGACAAGCCTACGAGCAGTACTTC.

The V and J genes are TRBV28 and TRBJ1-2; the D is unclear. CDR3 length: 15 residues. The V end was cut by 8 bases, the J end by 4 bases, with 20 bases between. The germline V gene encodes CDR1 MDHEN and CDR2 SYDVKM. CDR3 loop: CASLAPTTPSYGYTF. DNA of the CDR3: TGTGCCAGCCTAGCCCCTACGACACCAAGCTATGGCTACACCTTC.

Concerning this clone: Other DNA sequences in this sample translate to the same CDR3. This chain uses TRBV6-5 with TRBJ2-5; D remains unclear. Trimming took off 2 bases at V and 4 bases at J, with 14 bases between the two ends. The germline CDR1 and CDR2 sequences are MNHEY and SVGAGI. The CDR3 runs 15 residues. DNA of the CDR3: TGTGCCAGCAGTTACGCCGACGGAGTGGTAGAGACCCAGTACTTC. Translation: CASSYADGVVETQYF.

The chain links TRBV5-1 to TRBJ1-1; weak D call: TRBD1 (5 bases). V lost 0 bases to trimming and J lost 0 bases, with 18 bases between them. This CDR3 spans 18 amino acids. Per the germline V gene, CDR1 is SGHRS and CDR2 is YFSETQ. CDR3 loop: CASSLGSSGVGMNTEAFF. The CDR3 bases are TGCGCCAGCAGCTTGGGGTCTTCGGGGGTCGGGATGAACACTGAAGCTTTCTTT.

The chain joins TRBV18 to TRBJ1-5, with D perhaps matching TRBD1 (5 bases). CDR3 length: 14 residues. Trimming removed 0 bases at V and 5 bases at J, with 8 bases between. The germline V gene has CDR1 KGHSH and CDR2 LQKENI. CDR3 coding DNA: TGTGCCAGCTCACCACCGGGGGGGGATCAGCCCCAGCATTTT. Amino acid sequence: CASSPPGGDQPQHF.

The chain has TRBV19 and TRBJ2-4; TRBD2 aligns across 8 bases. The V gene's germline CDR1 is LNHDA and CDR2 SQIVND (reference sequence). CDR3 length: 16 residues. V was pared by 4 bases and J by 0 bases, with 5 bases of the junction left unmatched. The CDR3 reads CASSSRAGVAKNIQYF. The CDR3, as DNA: TGTGCCAGTAGTAGTAGAGCGGGAGTAGCCAAAAACATTCAGTACTTC.

Here the CDR3 reads CASSWTSPGNEQFF. For the CDR3, the DNA is TGTGCCAGCAGCTGGACTAGCCCGGGCAATGAGCAGTTCTTC. This sequence joins TRBV5-6 and TRBJ2-1; 8 nucleotides align to TRBD2. This CDR3 comprises 14 residues. V shed 3 bases and J 6 bases; nucleotides not matched to a gene: 5. Looked up from germline, CDR1 is SGHDT and CDR2 is YYEEEE.